Sequencing of this T cell receptor (beta chain) was carried out in a study of T cells in Graves' hyperthyroidism and ophthalmopathy. The V and J ends lost 1 base and 5 bases, in that order; junction bases with no gene match: 3. The CDR3 runs 16 residues. Authors of the study amplified TCR beta CDR3 regions from RNA transcripts. HTBI primers were the set used in a first-round RT-PCR of the TCR CDR3. TCRdb reanalysed the multiplex PCR reads using MiXCR and keeps one entry per CDR3 protein. The sample holds fewer than 350,000 distinct CDR3 sequences, 18% seen once. This clonotype was observed a few times.

Sequencing was carried out using blood. The TCR sequence derives from a woman between 45 and 65 years old with Graves' hyperthyroidism. This rearrangement joins TRBV12-3 or TRBV12-4 to TRBJ2-2; 11 positions match TRBD1. The CDR3 DNA follows: TGTGCCAGCAGTTTAGGGGGGACAGGGGGTACCGGGGAGCTGTTTTTT. Residues: CASSLGGTGGTGELFF.